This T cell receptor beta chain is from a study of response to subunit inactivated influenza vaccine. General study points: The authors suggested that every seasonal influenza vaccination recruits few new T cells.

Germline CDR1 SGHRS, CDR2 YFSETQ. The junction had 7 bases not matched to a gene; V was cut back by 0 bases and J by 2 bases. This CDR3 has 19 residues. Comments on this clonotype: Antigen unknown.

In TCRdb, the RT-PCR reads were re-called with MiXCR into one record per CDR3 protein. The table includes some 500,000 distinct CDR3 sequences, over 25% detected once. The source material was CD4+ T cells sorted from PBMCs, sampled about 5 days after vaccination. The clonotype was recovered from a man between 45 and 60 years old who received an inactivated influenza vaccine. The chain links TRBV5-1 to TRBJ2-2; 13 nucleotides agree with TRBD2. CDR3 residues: CASSLAGLAGPANTGELFF. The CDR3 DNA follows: TGCGCCAGCAGCTTGGCGGGACTAGCGGGACCAGCTAACACCGGGGAGCTGTTTTTT.